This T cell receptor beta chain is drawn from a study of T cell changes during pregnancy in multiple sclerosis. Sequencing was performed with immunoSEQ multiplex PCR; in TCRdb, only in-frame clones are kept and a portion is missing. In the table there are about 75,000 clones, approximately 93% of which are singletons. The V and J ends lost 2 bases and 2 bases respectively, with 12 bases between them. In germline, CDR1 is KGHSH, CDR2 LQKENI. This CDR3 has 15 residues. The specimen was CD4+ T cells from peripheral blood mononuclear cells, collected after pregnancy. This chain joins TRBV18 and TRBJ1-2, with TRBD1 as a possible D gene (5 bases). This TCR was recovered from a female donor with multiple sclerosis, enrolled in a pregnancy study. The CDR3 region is CASSPRRGLNYGYTF. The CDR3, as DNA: TGTGCCAGCTCACCAAGGAGGGGTTTAAACTATGGCTACACCTTC.